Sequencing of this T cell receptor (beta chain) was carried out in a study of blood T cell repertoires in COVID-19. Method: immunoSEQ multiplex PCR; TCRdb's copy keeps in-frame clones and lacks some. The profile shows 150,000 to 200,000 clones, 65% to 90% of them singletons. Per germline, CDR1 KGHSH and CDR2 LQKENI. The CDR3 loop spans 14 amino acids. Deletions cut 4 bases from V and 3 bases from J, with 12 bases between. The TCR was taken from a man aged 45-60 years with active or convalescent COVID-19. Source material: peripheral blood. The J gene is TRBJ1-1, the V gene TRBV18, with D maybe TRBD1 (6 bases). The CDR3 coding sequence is TGTGCCAGCTCACTACCGGGACAAGACACTGAAGCTTTCTTT. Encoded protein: CASSLPGQDTEAFF.